The T cell receptor (beta chain) described here comes from a study of blood T cell repertoires in COVID-19. Study-level information: PBMCs, B-cell-depleted T cells, or T cells provided the cDNA or gDNA that made up the material.

Everyone who took part was roughly 18 to 89 years old, and they came from 24 US areas. The CDR3 contains 12 residues. In germline, CDR1 is GTSNPN, CDR2 SVGIG (reference sequence). Per the study methods: It was from reference gene primer amplification that nucleated cell counts were estimated. Profiled with immunoSEQ multiplex PCR; TCRdb holds only in-frame clones, not every one. Clone size and the V and J calls come from that table; the DNA yielded D and trimming. Of under 250,000 clones listed, around 90% are singletons. This clone has only one observation. Sequence at one end of the junction differs from germline and may be a read error.

This clonotype originated in a woman aged 25 to 39 with acute COVID-19. V usage is TRBV30 and J usage is TRBJ1-6; D unresolved. The material sequenced was PBMCs or T cells enriched from blood (not recorded which). The CDR3 DNA sequence: TGTGCCCGGAGTCTCCTGAATTCACCCCTCCACTTT. Amino acids: CARSLLNSPLHF.